This T cell receptor (beta chain) comes out of a study of blood T cell repertoires in COVID-19. Study in general: Sources were T cells, B-cell-depleted T cells, or PBMCs; the material itself was cDNA or gDNA.

Cohorts were assigned according to the clinical history that participants reported. Individuals in the exposed group had encountered a COVID-19 case within 2 weeks preceding study entry. The assay was immunoSEQ multiplex PCR, and TCRdb's table has in-frame clones only and misses some. The sample yields some 190,000 clones, approximately 80% seen once. The sequence derives from a man aged 60-69 years who had been exposed to COVID-19. Source material: PBMCs or T cells enriched from blood (not recorded which).

The DNA for the CDR3 is TGTGCCAGCTTCCTGACAGGGGTCGGCGAGCAGTACTTC. Translating gives CASFLTGVGEQYF. The V and J genes are TRBV28 and TRBJ2-7; TRBD1 matches at 8 bases. Trimming at V came to 8 bases and at J to 6 bases, leaving 9 bases not matched to a gene. This CDR3 has 13 residues. CDR1 is MDHEN and CDR2 is SYDVKM in the germline V gene.